These 8 T cell receptor beta chains share one sample of origin, sequenced in a study of early stage breast cancer tumors (dated by TCRdb to 2017 to 2019). The receptor library was made with the immunoSEQ multiplex PCR assay. The table was pulled from immuneACCESS by TCRdb, which kept in-frame rearrangements only. Such tables lose some clones; where checked, under half of the loss comes from unresolved V genes, and the rest has no known cause. Across this sample there are approximately 75,000 clones, with approximately 84% seen only once. Of the sample, around 4.7% falls within the top ten clones. Specimen: blood. The receptor set was obtained from a person in their forties with breast cancer.

CDR3 bases: TGTGCCAGCAATCCCTTTTTAGGAGACAGGGGGCGGATAGCGGGGGGCTACACCTTC. The encoded protein is CASNPFLGDRGRIAGGYTF. The V gene is TRBV28, the J gene TRBJ1-2; 10 bases are a match to TRBD1. The CDR3 sequence is 19 residues long. V lost 7 bases to trimming and J lost 8 bases; unmatched junction nucleotides: 25. Per germline, CDR1 MDHEN and CDR2 SYDVKM.

Written as DNA, the CDR3 is TGCAGTGCGACCGACGGATACGAGCAGTACTTC. It yields the protein CSATDGYEQYF. The chain combines TRBV20-1 with TRBJ2-7; no clear D gene. There are 11 residues in the CDR3. The V gene's germline CDR1 is DFQATT and CDR2 SNEGSKA (reference sequence). The V gene lost 6 bases and the J gene lost 4 bases, with 10 bases spanning the gap.

V and J are TRBV19 and TRBJ2-5, with TRBD1 identical over 10 bases. This CDR3 comprises 16 residues. The V and J ends lost 3 bases and 5 bases, in that order; junction bases with no gene match: 9. In germline, CDR1 is LNHDA, CDR2 SQIVND (reference sequence). The CDR3 is CASSIWGQGKGETQYF. The CDR3 DNA sequence: TGTGCCAGTAGTATCTGGGGACAGGGGAAGGGTGAGACCCAGTACTTC.

The rearrangement joins TRBV6-6 to TRBJ1-2; 7 positions match TRBD1. Germline CDR1 reads MNHNY; CDR2 reads SVGAGI (reference sequence). The CDR3 contains 15 residues. The junction had 7 bases not matched to a gene; V was cut back by 5 bases and J by 1 base. CDR3 residues: CASSTRDRINYGYTF. The CDR3 DNA reads TGTGCCAGCAGTACCAGGGACAGAATTAACTATGGCTACACCTTC.

The chain employs TRBV7-9 and TRBJ2-3, with 7 positions matching TRBD2. The CDR3 loop spans 14 amino acids. Germline V gene lookup returns CDR1 SEHNR and CDR2 FQNEAQ (reference sequence). V shed 6 bases and J 1 base; nucleotides not matched to a gene: 4. CDR3 nucleotide sequence: TGTGCCAGCAGTCCTAGCGGAGGCACAGATACGCAGTATTTT. Amino acids: CASSPSGGTDTQYF.

The table lists this clone with a count of one. This rearrangement joins TRBV10-2 to TRBJ2-3, with D hard to call. Per the germline V gene, CDR1 is WSHSY and CDR2 is SAAADI. With 0 bases removed from V and 7 bases from J, the gap between germline ends came to 8 bases. The CDR3 contains 13 residues. The CDR3 region is CASSESLANTQYF. DNA for the CDR3: TGCGCCAGCAGTGAGTCGTTAGCAAATACGCAGTATTTT.

The chain links TRBV30 to TRBJ2-7, with D possibly being TRBD2 (5 bases). CDR3 length equals 13 residues. Germline CDR1 reads GTSNPN; CDR2 reads SVGIG (reference sequence). Trimming stripped 0 bases from V and 3 bases from J, with 9 bases between. CDR3 DNA sequence: TGTGCCTGGAGTGTTGTAGCGAACTACGAGCAGTACTTC. Translation gives CAWSVVANYEQYF. Filled out from reference TRBV30 and TRBJ2-7, the complete variable domain reads SQTIHQWPATLVQPVGSPLSLECTVEGTSNPNLYWYRQAAGRGLQLLFYSVGIGQISSEVPQNLSASRPQDRQFILSSKKLLLSDSGFYLCAWSVVANYEQYFGPGTRLTVT.

V and J are TRBV7-3 and TRBJ2-2; D is unresolved. The CDR3 covers 13 residues. The V gene lost 6 bases and the J gene lost 2 bases, with 7 bases spanning the gap. The germline CDR1 and CDR2 sequences are SGHTA and FQGTGA. The CDR3 sequence is CASRAINTGELFF. In DNA, the CDR3 is TGTGCCAGCAGGGCAATAAACACCGGGGAGCTGTTTTTT.